The 32 T cell receptor beta chains presented below share a single source sample, sequenced in a study of response to subunit inactivated influenza vaccine. Using its own MiXCR run on the RT-PCR reads, TCRdb lists one record per CDR3 protein. Of 400,000 to 550,000 distinct CDR3 sequences in the sample, 25% were seen once. The starting material was CD4+ T cells sorted from PBMCs, obtained more than 4 days after vaccination. The receptors derive from a man aged 50 to 59 who received an inactivated influenza vaccine.

This clonotype has just a few counts. This chain connects TRBV29-1 to TRBJ1-2; D remains ambiguous. CDR3 length equals 13 residues. CDR1 is SQVTM and CDR2 is ANQGSEA in the germline V gene. V was shortened by 5 bases and J by 4 bases, with 14 bases between the two germline ends. The CDR3 protein is CSVLPSSGYGYTF. As DNA, the CDR3 is TGCAGCGTTTTGCCGTCCTCCGGCTATGGCTACACCTTC.

In this sample, this clonotype turned up a few times. The chain is built from TRBV6-4 and TRBJ2-1, with a tentative D call TRBD1 (5 bases). The CDR3 loop spans 14 amino acids. V dropped 2 bases and J dropped 10 bases, with 15 bases sitting between them. Per germline, CDR1 MRHNA and CDR2 SNTAGT. The CDR3 nucleotides read TGTGCCAGCAGTGACGACATTACAGGAAGGGAGCAGTTCTTC. Translated: CASSDDITGREQFF.

The V and J genes are TRBV28 and TRBJ2-1, with D uncertain. V was trimmed by 11 bases and J by 3 bases, leaving 14 bases between them. The CDR3 runs to 13 residues. In germline, CDR1 is MDHEN, CDR2 SYDVKM. The chain's CDR3 is CAGADGYYNEQFF. The CDR3 bases are TGTGCCGGCGCAGACGGTTACTACAATGAGCAGTTCTTC. Full variable domain (outside the CDR3, taken from reference TRBV28 and TRBJ2-1): DVKVTQSSRYLVKRTGEKVFLECVQDMDHENMFWYRQDPGLGLRLIYFSYDVKMKEKGDIPEGYSVSREKKERFSLILESASTNQTSMYLCAGADGYYNEQFFGPGTRLTVL.

The chain carries TRBV27 and TRBJ1-4; TRBD1 might be the D (6 bases). The CDR3 length is 14 residues. The V and J ends lost 4 bases and 8 bases respectively, with 14 bases between them. CDR1 and CDR2 from the germline V gene are MNHEY and SMNVEV (reference sequence). The CDR3 is CASSSTGWGEKLFF. The CDR3 DNA follows: TGTGCCAGCAGTTCTACAGGGTGGGGCGAAAAACTGTTTTTT.

This clonotype has more than one count but fewer than ten. CDR3 sequence (DNA): TGTGCCAGCAGCGCGGGACTAGTCAACACCGGGGAGCTGTTTTTT. Protein sequence: CASSAGLVNTGELFF. The chain uses TRBV7-2 and TRBJ2-2; TRBD2 matches at 8 bases. Trimming at V came to 5 bases and at J to 2 bases, leaving 4 bases not matched to a gene. Germline-derived CDR1 and CDR2 are SGHTA and FQGNSA. The CDR3 has 15 amino acids.

The V gene is TRBV6-1, the J gene TRBJ1-1, with D possibly TRBD1 on 6 matching bases. Germline CDR1 MNHNS, CDR2 SASEGT. Trimming stripped 3 bases from V and 5 bases from J, with 13 bases between. The CDR3 is made up of 14 amino acids. This CDR3 is CASSDHQGRTEAFF. CDR3 nucleotide sequence: TGTGCCAGCAGTGATCATCAGGGGAGAACTGAAGCTTTCTTT.

The chain links TRBV28 to TRBJ1-2; no definite D call. Trimming took off 6 bases at V and 4 bases at J, with 9 bases between the two ends. Germline V gene lookup returns CDR1 MDHEN and CDR2 SYDVKM. The CDR3 sequence is 12 residues long. CDR3 residues: CASRTSSYGYTF. In nucleotides, the CDR3 is TGTGCCAGCAGGACAAGTAGCTATGGCTACACCTTC.

Only a few counts were recorded for this clonotype. The rearrangement uses TRBV7-9 and TRBJ2-3, with D hard to call. Germline V gives CDR1 SEHNR, CDR2 FQNEAQ (reference sequence). Trimming cost V 1 base and J 3 bases, with 8 bases left between them. This CDR3 has 14 amino acids. CDR3 sequence (DNA): TGTGCCAGCAGCTTAGGGGTTCAGACAGATACGCAGTATTTT. Its translation is CASSLGVQTDTQYF.

Turning to this clonotype: Compared with germline, one end of the junction differs, possibly owing to a read error. The gene calls are TRBV3-1 and TRBJ1-4; 7 bases map to TRBD1. CDR3 size: 13 residues. CDR1 and CDR2 from the germline V gene are LGHDT and YNNKEL (reference sequence). The CDR3 protein is CASSQVSGQQQMF. The CDR3 DNA is TGTGCCAGCAGCCAAGTTTCGGGACAGCAACAGATGTTT.

This chain connects TRBV7-8 to TRBJ2-1; tentatively, D is TRBD2 (6 bases). Germline V gene data show CDR1 as SGHVS and CDR2 as FQNEAQ. The CDR3 runs to 12 residues. The V gene lost 5 bases and the J gene lost 10 bases, with 12 bases spanning the gap. For the CDR3, the DNA is TGTGCCAGCAGCCATCTAGCGAGGGAGCAGTTCTTC. Encoded protein: CASSHLAREQFF.

This clonotype turned up a few times. The chain uses TRBV4-2 and TRBJ2-2; D is possibly TRBD1 (5 bases). Germline CDR1 reads LGHNA; CDR2 reads YNFKEQ. CDR3 length equals 12 residues. Trimming stripped 7 bases from V and 8 bases from J, with 11 bases between. CDR3 in amino acids: CASNTQGGELFF. The CDR3 region has the DNA TGTGCCAGCAACACTCAGGGAGGGGAGCTGTTTTTT.

This clonotype has a handful of counts. The chain uses TRBV5-1 and TRBJ2-1, with 13 bases matching TRBD2. J was trimmed by 6 bases and V by 0 bases; bases with no gene match: 3. CDR3 length: 16 residues. Germline V CDR1 and CDR2: SGHRS, YFSETQ. The CDR3 coding sequence is TGCGCCAGCAGCTTGGGCGGGACTAGCGGGGTCAATGAGCAGTTCTTC. Translating it yields CASSLGGTSGVNEQFF.

In its sample, this clonotype was seen many times. V gene TRBV7-3 combines with J gene TRBJ2-1; D is uncertain. V lost 0 bases and J lost 8, with 5 bases in between. This CDR3 has 12 residues. Germline CDR1 and CDR2: SGHTA and FQGTGA. The CDR3 bases are TGTGCCAGCAGCTTAACGAACGATGAGCAGTTCTTC. It translates to CASSLTNDEQFF. The whole variable domain, remainder taken from reference TRBV7-3 and TRBJ2-1, is GAGVSQTPSNKVTEKGKYVELRCDPISGHTALYWYRQSLGQGPEFLIYFQGTGAADDSGLPNDRFFAVRPEGSVSTLKIQRTERGDSAVYLCASSLTNDEQFFGPGTRLTVL.

The chain has TRBV10-3 and TRBJ1-5; D remains unclear. V was cut by 3 bases and J by 2 bases, with 2 bases left in between. CDR3 length: 12 amino acids. Germline lookup yields CDR1 ENHRY and CDR2 SYGVKD. CDR3: CAISDRNQPQHF. The CDR3, as DNA: TGTGCCATCAGTGATCGCAATCAGCCCCAGCATTTT.

The chain uses TRBV7-2 and TRBJ2-3; the match to TRBD2 covers 9 bases. Germline V gene data show CDR1 as SGHTA and CDR2 as FQGNSA. The CDR3 is 16 residues long. V was pared by 0 bases and J by 8 bases, with 9 bases of the junction left unmatched. The CDR3 spells CASSLAGGGAVGTQYF. In DNA form, the CDR3 reads TGTGCCAGCAGCTTAGCCGGCGGGGGGGCGGTCGGTACGCAGTATTTT.

In this sample, this clonotype turned up a few times. This chain joins TRBV28 and TRBJ2-5, with D unclear. The V gene's germline CDR1 is MDHEN and CDR2 SYDVKM. Deletions cut 5 bases from V and 7 bases from J, with 17 bases between. The CDR3 sequence is 14 residues long. CDR3 DNA sequence: TGTGCCAGCAGTCTCCGAGGCCTTGGGGTGACCCAGTACTTC. Its translation is CASSLRGLGVTQYF.

The chain has TRBV5-6 and TRBJ2-2; D might be TRBD1 (6 bases). The CDR3 contains 18 residues. Germline CDR1 and CDR2: SGHDT and YYEEEE. V was clipped by 0 bases and J by 0 bases, with 15 bases between them. The CDR3 loop is CASSLGLGAPPNTGELFF. DNA of the CDR3: TGTGCCAGCAGCTTGGGGTTGGGGGCCCCTCCGAACACCGGGGAGCTGTTTTTT.

This clonotype occurred many times. The DNA of the CDR3 is TGTGCCAGCACCAAGACGGGGGGGGCCTACGAGCAGTACTTC. Protein sequence: CASTKTGGAYEQYF. This chain connects TRBV12-3 or TRBV12-4 to TRBJ2-7; the match to TRBD2 covers 8 bases. Trimming removed 7 bases from V and 2 bases from J; junction bases left unmatched: 7. CDR3 length equals 14 residues.

The rearrangement links TRBV15 to TRBJ2-1, with TRBD1 as a possible D gene (5 bases). Deletions cut 4 bases from V and 6 bases from J, with 16 bases between. Germline lookup yields CDR1 LNHNV and CDR2 YYDKDF (reference sequence). This CDR3 region has 15 residues. The CDR3 DNA is TGTGCCACCAGCAAGGCTTACACGACAGTCAATGAGCAGTTCTTC. Residues: CATSKAYTTVNEQFF.

V usage is TRBV7-8 and J usage is TRBJ2-3; D gene uncertain. This CDR3 contains 14 residues. V lost 5 bases, J lost 0 bases, and 9 bases lay in between. Germline loops: CDR1 SGHVS, CDR2 FQNEAQ. The CDR3 loop reads CASSLIVSTDTQYF. The CDR3 region has the DNA TGTGCCAGCAGCCTTATAGTCAGCACAGATACGCAGTATTTT.

This clonotype has a handful of counts. The chain carries TRBV18 and TRBJ1-6; D perhaps matches TRBD1 (5 bases). V was shortened by 3 bases and J by 6 bases, with 12 bases between the two germline ends. The CDR3 extends over 15 amino acids. Germline CDR1 reads KGHSH; CDR2 reads LQKENI. CDR3 protein: CASSPPGRGNSPLHF. The CDR3 DNA reads TGTGCCAGCTCACCCCCGGGACGGGGTAATTCACCCCTCCACTTT.

This sequence joins TRBV5-1 and TRBJ2-5, with TRBD1 identical over 8 bases. The CDR3 consists of 15 residues. Looked up from germline, CDR1 is SGHRS and CDR2 is YFSETQ. With V trimmed by 4 bases and J by 2 bases, 7 bases remained unmatched. CDR3 protein: CASSPLDRVQETQYF. CDR3 coding DNA: TGCGCCAGCAGCCCCCTGGACAGGGTTCAAGAGACCCAGTACTTC.

This clonotype was picked up a small number of times. The chain employs TRBV5-1 and TRBJ1-3; D is ambiguous. This CDR3 contains 14 residues. V was shortened by 0 bases and J by 0 bases, with 4 bases between the two germline ends. CDR1 and CDR2 from the germline V gene are SGHRS and YFSETQ. For the CDR3, the DNA is TGCGCCAGCAGCTTGGATCGCTCTGGAAACACCATATATTTT. Its translation is CASSLDRSGNTIYF.

The table lists this clonotype with many counts. The CDR3 region is CASSHRLGIEETQYF. In nucleotides, the CDR3 is TGTGCCAGCAGCCACCGACTAGGAATTGAGGAGACCCAGTACTTC. The V and J genes are TRBV4-2 and TRBJ2-5, with D perhaps TRBD2 (6 bases). The CDR3 length is 15 residues. Germline CDR1 reads LGHNA; CDR2 reads YNFKEQ. Trimming removed 3 bases at V and 5 bases at J, with 16 bases between.

This clonotype was seen many times. The chain is built from TRBV4-2 and TRBJ1-1; D perhaps matches TRBD1 (5 bases). The CDR3 is 13 residues long. Looked up from germline, CDR1 is LGHNA and CDR2 is YNFKEQ. Deletions cut 0 bases from V and 3 bases from J, with 5 bases between. CDR3 bases: TGTGCCAGCAGCCAAGACAGGGACACTGAAGCTTTCTTT. Residues: CASSQDRDTEAFF.

The DNA for the CDR3 is TGCAGCGCCAAAGGGTCTAGCGGCTACACCTTC. This sequence encodes CSAKGSSGYTF. The genes are TRBV29-1 and TRBJ1-2; D is uncertain. Germline V gives CDR1 SQVTM, CDR2 ANQGSEA. The length of the CDR3 is 11 residues. Trimming removed 7 bases from V and 8 bases from J, with 14 bases in between.

With respect to this clonotype: The junction and the germline gene differ at one end; a read error may be behind it. The V call is TRBV12-3 or TRBV12-4, the J call TRBJ1-4, with 7 bases lining up with TRBD1. The CDR3 consists of 14 residues. The CDR3 region is CDSSRQGLNEKLFF. In DNA form, the CDR3 reads TGTGACAGCAGCAGACAGGGCCTTAATGAAAAACTGTTTTTT.

In its sample, this clonotype was seen once. The chain is built from TRBV5-1 and TRBJ2-7; D not resolved. Germline V lookup: CDR1 SGHRS, CDR2 YFSETQ. The germline V and J ends were trimmed by 3 bases and 3 bases, with 13 bases remaining between them. The CDR3 spans 14 residues. CDR3 sequence reads: CASSSSPLNYEQYF. As DNA, the CDR3 is TGCGCCAGCAGCTCCTCACCACTCAACTACGAGCAGTACTTC.

The chain combines TRBV20-1 with TRBJ2-5; 8 positions match TRBD2. Trimming took 2 bases from V and 2 from J; bases not matched to a gene: 10. The germline CDR1 and CDR2 sequences are DFQATT and SNEGSKA (reference sequence). The length of the CDR3 is 16 residues. In nucleotides, the CDR3 is TGCAGTGCTAGAACCGAATTAGCGGGGAGGCAAGAGACCCAGTACTTC. It encodes CSARTELAGRQETQYF.

The chain carries TRBV7-2 and TRBJ2-7, with 7 bases that match TRBD2. The ends lost 5 bases at V and 6 bases at J; junction bases unmatched: 13. The CDR3 runs 15 residues. The germline CDR1 and CDR2 sequences are SGHTA and FQGNSA. The CDR3 loop is CASSRAGLAGGEQYF. CDR3 DNA sequence: TGTGCCAGCAGCCGAGCGGGGCTAGCCGGCGGCGAGCAGTACTTC.

This clonotype was detected only a few times. This sequence joins TRBV12-3 or TRBV12-4 and TRBJ1-1; no reliable D call. The CDR3 is 12 amino acids. The V end lost 5 bases, the J end lost 6 bases, and 10 bases lay between the germline ends. The chain's CDR3 is CASSPDSAEAFF. CDR3 bases: TGTGCCAGCAGTCCTGACTCGGCTGAAGCTTTCTTT.

This sequence joins TRBV24-1 and TRBJ2-1; 8 bases align to TRBD2. The CDR3 loop spans 16 amino acids. The junction had 6 bases not matched to a gene; V was cut back by 5 bases and J by 1 base. Germline CDR1 and CDR2: KGHDR and SFDVKD. CDR3 coding DNA: TGTGCCACCAGTGTAGTTGGCGGGGGGTCCTACAATGAGCAGTTCTTC. As protein: CATSVVGGGSYNEQFF.